The T cell receptor beta chain under discussion was sequenced for a study of T cell repertoires in cytomegalovirus infection (dated by TCRdb to about 2019). For the wider study: The HLA type of each donor mattered for the analysis, because public TCR beta signatures pointed to carriage of CMV infection along with the matching HLA type. Study-level results and caveats: The ex vivo response was dominated by HLA-C-restricted CMV-specific TCR beta clonotypes, and the single most frequent clonotype in two of eight donors was supplied by these HLA-C-restricted clonotypes. Cumulative frequency of public TCR beta family members discriminated carriers of CMV infection plus the relevant HLA type in this cohort and an independent 352-donor cohort.

In this sample, this clonotype turned up many times. There is no known antigen for this receptor. Per-base quality was not reported, and no clone a single base away is much larger than it. TCRdb lists the instrument as Illumina HiSeq 1500. TCRdb trimmed the raw reads at Q25, called clones with MiXCR and kept productive beta chains. Identical CDR3 protein sequences are pooled into one entry, listed with their most common genes and DNA. The sample table holds more than 500,000 distinct CDR3 sequences, of which approximately 15% were seen once. Roughly a quarter of the sample comes from the top ten. Including the terminal cysteine and phenylalanine, the CDR3 comprises 12 residues. The read is trimmed to its CDR3 DNA, 36 bases read in frame from base 1. The germline V gene gives CDR1 as MNHNS and CDR2 as SASEGT. V is shortened by 7 bases, J by 0 bases, and the region joining them spans 4 bases.

What was sequenced was CD8+ T cells from PBMCs. The TCR was taken from a human donor in good health (CMV status not recorded). Some clones in this sample may be carry-over from other donors' samples. The chain is encoded by TRBV6-1 joined to TRBJ1-3, with the D gene call left open. Here the CDR3 is given as CASTPSGNTIYF. The nucleotide sequence reads TGTGCCAGCACCCCCTCTGGAAACACCATATATTTT.